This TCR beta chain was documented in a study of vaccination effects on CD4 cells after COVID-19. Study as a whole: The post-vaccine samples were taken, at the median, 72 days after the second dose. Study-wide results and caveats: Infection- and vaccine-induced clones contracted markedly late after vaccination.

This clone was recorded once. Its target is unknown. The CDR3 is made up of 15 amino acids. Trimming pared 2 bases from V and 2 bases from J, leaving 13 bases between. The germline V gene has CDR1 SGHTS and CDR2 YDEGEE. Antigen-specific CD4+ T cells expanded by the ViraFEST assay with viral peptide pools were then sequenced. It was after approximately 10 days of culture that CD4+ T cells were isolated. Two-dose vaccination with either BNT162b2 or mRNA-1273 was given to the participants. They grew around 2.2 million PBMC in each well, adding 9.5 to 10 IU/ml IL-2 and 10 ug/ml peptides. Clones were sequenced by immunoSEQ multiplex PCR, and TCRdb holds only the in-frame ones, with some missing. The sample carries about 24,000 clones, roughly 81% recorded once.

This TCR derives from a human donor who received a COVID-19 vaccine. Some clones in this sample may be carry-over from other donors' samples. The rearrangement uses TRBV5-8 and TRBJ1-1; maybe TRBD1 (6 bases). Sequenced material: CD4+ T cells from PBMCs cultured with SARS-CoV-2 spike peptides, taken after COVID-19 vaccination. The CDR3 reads CASSFEGGGNTEAFF. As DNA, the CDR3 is TGTGCCAGCAGCTTTGAGGGGGGAGGCAACACTGAAGCTTTCTTT.